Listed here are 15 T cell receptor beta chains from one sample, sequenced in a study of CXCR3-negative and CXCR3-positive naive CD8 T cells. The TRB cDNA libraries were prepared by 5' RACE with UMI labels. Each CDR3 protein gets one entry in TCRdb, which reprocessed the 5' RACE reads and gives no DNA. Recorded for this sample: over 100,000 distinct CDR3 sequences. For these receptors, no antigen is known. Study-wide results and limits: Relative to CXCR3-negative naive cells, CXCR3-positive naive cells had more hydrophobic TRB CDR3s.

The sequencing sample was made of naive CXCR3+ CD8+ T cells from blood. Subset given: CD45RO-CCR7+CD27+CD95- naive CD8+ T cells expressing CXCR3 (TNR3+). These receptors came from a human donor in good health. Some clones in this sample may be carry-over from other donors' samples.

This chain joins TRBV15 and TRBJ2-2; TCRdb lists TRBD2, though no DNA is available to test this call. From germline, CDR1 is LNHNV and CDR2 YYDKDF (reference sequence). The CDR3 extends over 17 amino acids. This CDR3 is CATSRDWVSGGAGELFF.

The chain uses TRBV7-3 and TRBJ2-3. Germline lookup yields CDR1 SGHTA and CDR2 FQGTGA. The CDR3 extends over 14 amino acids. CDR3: CASSPQPGADTQYF.

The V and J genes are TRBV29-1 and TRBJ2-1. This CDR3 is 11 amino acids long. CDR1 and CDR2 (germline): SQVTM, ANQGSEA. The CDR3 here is CSVGGPNEQFF.

Here the CDR3 reads CASSDLDRDGETQYF. The chain joins TRBV7-6 to TRBJ2-5; TCRdb returns TRBD1, unconfirmable since there is no DNA. The CDR3 consists of 15 residues. CDR1 and CDR2 (germline): SGHVS, FNYEAQ.

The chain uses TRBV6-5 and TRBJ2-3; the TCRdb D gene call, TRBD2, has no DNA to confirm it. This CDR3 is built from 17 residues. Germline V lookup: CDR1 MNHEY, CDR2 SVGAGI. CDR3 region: CASSFFTSGPSTDTQYF.

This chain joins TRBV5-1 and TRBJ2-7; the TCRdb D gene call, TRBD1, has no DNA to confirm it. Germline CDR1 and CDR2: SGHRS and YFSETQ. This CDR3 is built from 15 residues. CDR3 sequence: CASSTREPPGDEQYF.

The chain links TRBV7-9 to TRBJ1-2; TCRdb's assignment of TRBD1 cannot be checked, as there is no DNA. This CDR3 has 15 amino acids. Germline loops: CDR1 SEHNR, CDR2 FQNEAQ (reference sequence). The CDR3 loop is CASSSGTVKVYGYTF.

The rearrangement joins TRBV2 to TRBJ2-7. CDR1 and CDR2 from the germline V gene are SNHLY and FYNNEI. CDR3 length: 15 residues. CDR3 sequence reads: CASSESGGVSYEQYF.

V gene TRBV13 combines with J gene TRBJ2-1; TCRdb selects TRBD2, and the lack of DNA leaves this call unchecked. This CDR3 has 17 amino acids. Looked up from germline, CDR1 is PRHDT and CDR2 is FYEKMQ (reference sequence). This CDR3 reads CASSLYLAGGAYNEQFF.

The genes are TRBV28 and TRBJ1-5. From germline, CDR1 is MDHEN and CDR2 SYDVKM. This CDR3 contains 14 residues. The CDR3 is CASREGQGNQPQHF. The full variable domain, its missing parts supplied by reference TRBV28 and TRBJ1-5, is DVKVTQSSRYLVKRTGEKVFLECVQDMDHENMFWYRQDPGLGLRLIYFSYDVKMKEKGDIPEGYSVSREKKERFSLILESASTNQTSMYLCASREGQGNQPQHFGDGTRLSIL.

The CDR3 sequence is CASSQGAVGELFF. The gene calls are TRBV28 and TRBJ2-2; the D call of TRBD1 rests on TCRdb alone, since no DNA is present to check it. Germline CDR1 and CDR2: MDHEN and SYDVKM. The length of the CDR3 is 13 residues. The variable domain in full, with the rest retrieved from reference TRBV28 and TRBJ2-2, is DVKVTQSSRYLVKRTGEKVFLECVQDMDHENMFWYRQDPGLGLRLIYFSYDVKMKEKGDIPEGYSVSREKKERFSLILESASTNQTSMYLCASSQGAVGELFFGEGSRLTVL.

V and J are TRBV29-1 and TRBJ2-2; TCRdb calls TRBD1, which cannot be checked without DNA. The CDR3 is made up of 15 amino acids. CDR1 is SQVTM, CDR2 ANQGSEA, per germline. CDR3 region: CSVDGQGAGTGELFF.

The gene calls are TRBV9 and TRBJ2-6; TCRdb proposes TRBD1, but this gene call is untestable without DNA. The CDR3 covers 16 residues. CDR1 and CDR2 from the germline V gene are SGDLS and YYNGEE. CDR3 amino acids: CASSVGQGRWANVLTF.

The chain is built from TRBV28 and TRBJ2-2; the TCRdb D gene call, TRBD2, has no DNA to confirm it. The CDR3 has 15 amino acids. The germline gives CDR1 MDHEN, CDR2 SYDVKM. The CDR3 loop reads CASSLFRGSTGELFF.

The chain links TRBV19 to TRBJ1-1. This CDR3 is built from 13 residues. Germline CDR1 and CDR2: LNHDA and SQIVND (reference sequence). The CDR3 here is CASSTAGITEAFF.